One T cell receptor (beta chain) is described in this entry. Its antigen is not identified. This record comes from a study of T cell responses to AZD1222 COVID-19 vaccine. Study-wide findings and caveats: CD4 TCRs associated with vaccination spanned spike, dominating at 160-218 and 743-854. Clonal diversity was possibly underestimated; the donors were predominantly white British and more often female. Just a handful of AZD1222 recipients tested seropositive at baseline. It was only after the peak T cell response that any repertoires were sampled.

The CDR3 runs to 15 residues. V gave up 5 bases and J gave up 8 bases, with 18 bases separating them. Germline CDR1 and CDR2: MDHEN and SYDVKM. This table comes from immunoSEQ multiplex PCR, and its TCRdb copy is limited to in-frame clones, with some not included. The sample contains tens of thousands of clones, around 90% of which appear only once. The clonotype was recovered from an adult who received the AZD1222 COVID-19 vaccine. V usage is TRBV28 and J usage is TRBJ1-4; D might be TRBD1 (5 bases). Material: peripheral blood, obtained 28 days after the second AZD1222 dose. This CDR3 reads CASSILDTDVEKLFF. The DNA of the CDR3 is TGTGCCAGCAGTATTCTGGACACGGACGTGGAAAAACTGTTTTTT.